A single sample is the source of the 31 T cell receptor beta chains below, sequenced in a study of OX40 agonist ivuxolimab in advanced cancers. This table comes from immunoSEQ multiplex PCR, and its TCRdb copy is limited to in-frame clones, with some not included. Among tens of thousands of clones listed, about 92% were seen once. Sequenced material: CD4+ or CD8+ T cells sorted from blood, taken in a trial of the OX40 agonist ivuxolimab. The receptors originated from an adult with an advanced solid tumor such as melanoma, head and neck, liver or kidney cancer.

This sequence joins TRBV11-3 and TRBJ2-3; D is tentatively TRBD1 or TRBD2 (5 bases each). This CDR3 spans 15 amino acids. Germline V lookup: CDR1 SGHNT, CDR2 YENEEA. Trimming removed 4 bases from V and 6 bases from J, with 17 bases in between. The CDR3 sequence: CASSSYGRDQDTQYF. In DNA, the CDR3 is TGTGCCAGCAGCTCCTACGGCAGGGACCAGGATACGCAGTATTTT. The full variable domain, rest sourced from reference TRBV11-3 and TRBJ2-3, is EAGVVQSPRYKIIEKKQPVAFWCNPISGHNTLYWYLQNLGQGPELLIRYENEEAVDDSQLPKDRFSAERLKGVDSTLKIQPAELGDSAVYLCASSSYGRDQDTQYFGPGTRLTVL.

This clone was picked up one time. The chain couples TRBV6-5 to TRBJ2-2, with a possible D match to TRBD1 (6 bases). The CDR3 contains 15 residues. The V and J ends lost 6 bases and 3 bases respectively, with 14 bases between them. Germline V lookup: CDR1 MNHEY, CDR2 SVGAGI. CDR3 amino acids: CASRQPTGDTGELFF. Written as DNA, the CDR3 is TGTGCCAGCAGACAGCCGACAGGAGACACCGGGGAGCTGTTTTTT.

This clone has just a few counts. The rearrangement joins TRBV15 to TRBJ1-6; possible D gene TRBD1, 5 bases. Germline assignment: CDR1 LNHNV and CDR2 YYDKDF (reference sequence). Trimming stripped 1 base from V and 8 bases from J, with 12 bases between. The CDR3 sequence is 15 residues long. CDR3 DNA: TGTGCCACCAGCAGAGCGACAGCGAACGATTCACCCCTCCACTTT. Protein sequence: CATSRATANDSPLHF.

The gene calls are TRBV5-1 and TRBJ2-1, with 7 nucleotides matching TRBD2. The CDR3 totals 16 residues. J was trimmed by 0 bases and V by 3 bases; bases with no gene match: 6. The germline V gene has CDR1 SGHRS and CDR2 YFSETQ. CDR3 loop: CASSSGGYSSYNEQFF. Written as DNA, the CDR3 is TGCGCCAGCAGCTCCGGGGGGTACAGCTCCTACAATGAGCAGTTCTTC.

This chain uses TRBV4-1 with TRBJ1-6; D is unresolved. CDR3 length: 20 amino acids. Germline V gene lookup returns CDR1 MGHRA and CDR2 YSYEKL. Trimming removed 2 bases from V and 0 bases from J, with 20 bases in between. This chain's CDR3 is CASSQFYPGRLSSYNSPLHF. The CDR3, as DNA: TGCGCCAGCAGCCAATTCTATCCGGGGAGGTTGAGCTCCTATAATTCACCCCTCCACTTT.

The chain employs TRBV9 and TRBJ1-2, with D maybe TRBD1 (5 bases). CDR1 and CDR2 (germline): SGDLS, YYNGEE. The V end was cut by 2 bases, the J end by 0 bases, with 8 bases between. The CDR3 runs to 14 residues. This CDR3 reads CASSVTATNYGYTF. In DNA form, the CDR3 reads TGTGCCAGCAGCGTGACAGCAACTAACTATGGCTACACCTTC.

This chain joins TRBV28 and TRBJ1-6; the D gene is possibly TRBD1 (6 bases). The V gene lost 6 bases and the J gene lost 7 bases, with 16 bases spanning the gap. The CDR3 has 15 residues. CDR1 and CDR2 from the germline V gene are MDHEN and SYDVKM. The CDR3 sequence: CASRTPGVGNSPLHF. The CDR3, as DNA: TGTGCCAGCAGGACCCCAGGGGTTGGAAATTCACCCCTCCACTTT.

This sequence joins TRBV29-1 and TRBJ2-3, with D tentatively TRBD1 (6 bases). Per the germline V gene, CDR1 is SQVTM and CDR2 is ANQGSEA. Trimming shortened V by 4 bases and J by 0 bases, and 11 bases separated the two germline ends. This CDR3 is built from 14 residues. This CDR3 reads CSVGKGTSTDTQYF. The CDR3 DNA is TGCAGCGTTGGCAAGGGGACAAGCACAGATACGCAGTATTTT.

This chain joins TRBV19 and TRBJ1-5; a weak D match, TRBD1 (6 bases). The V gene's germline CDR1 is LNHDA and CDR2 SQIVND (reference sequence). V was trimmed by 6 bases and J by 2 bases, leaving 14 bases between them. The CDR3 has 15 residues. The CDR3, as DNA: TGTGCCAGTAGCCGACGGGAGGGGGGCAATCAGCCCCAGCATTTT. Translation gives CASSRREGGNQPQHF.

The chain combines TRBV6-5 with TRBJ2-2; D gene uncertain. The CDR3 has 12 residues. V gave up 6 bases and J gave up 0 bases, with 2 bases separating them. CDR1 is MNHEY and CDR2 is SVGAGI in the germline V gene. CDR3 protein: CASRSNTGELFF. The CDR3 DNA is TGTGCCAGCAGATCGAACACCGGGGAGCTGTTTTTT.

The V and J genes are TRBV5-8 and TRBJ2-3; TRBD2 matches at 11 bases. CDR1 is SGHTS, CDR2 YDEGEE, per germline. J gave up 3 bases and V 5 bases, and 5 bases lay outside the gene matches. This CDR3 contains 15 residues. Written as DNA, the CDR3 is TGTGCCAGCAGGCTAGCGGGGGGCCCGACAGATACGCAGTATTTT. Translation: CASRLAGGPTDTQYF.

The chain combines TRBV2 with TRBJ2-4; 10 bases agree with TRBD2. CDR1 is SNHLY, CDR2 FYNNEI, per germline. The CDR3 runs 17 residues. V lost 4 bases to trimming and J lost 5 bases; unmatched junction nucleotides: 11. The CDR3 here is CASSVGLAVVPQNIQYF. Written as DNA, the CDR3 is TGTGCCAGCAGTGTTGGACTAGCGGTGGTACCCCAAAACATTCAGTACTTC.

V usage is TRBV9 and J usage is TRBJ2-5; 8 nucleotides match TRBD2. The CDR3 is made up of 16 amino acids. J lost 1 base, V lost 3 bases, and 8 bases had no gene match. Germline V gives CDR1 SGDLS, CDR2 YYNGEE. The chain's CDR3 is CASSALAGRLQETQYF. The DNA of the CDR3 is TGTGCCAGCAGCGCCTTAGCGGGGCGTCTCCAAGAGACCCAGTACTTC.

In DNA form, the CDR3 reads TGCGCCAGCAGCTTGGCAGGGGGGGCCGCGGGGACCCAGTACTTC. Translating it yields CASSLAGGAAGTQYF. The gene calls are TRBV5-1 and TRBJ2-5; possibly TRBD1 or TRBD2 for D (7 bases each). The V gene lost 0 bases and the J gene lost 7 bases, with 16 bases spanning the gap. The CDR3 length is 15 residues. The V gene's germline CDR1 is SGHRS and CDR2 YFSETQ.

This chain uses TRBV6-1 with TRBJ1-4; possibly TRBD1 for D (6 bases). V shed 8 bases and J shed 4 bases, with 11 bases lying between them. CDR3 length: 13 amino acids. Germline assignment: CDR1 MNHNS and CDR2 SASEGT. The CDR3 reads CASRRGYNEKLFF. The CDR3 region has the DNA TGTGCCAGCCGTAGGGGGTATAATGAAAAACTGTTTTTT.

This chain connects TRBV14 to TRBJ2-2; no reliable D call. The CDR3 consists of 17 residues. Germline lookup yields CDR1 SGHDN and CDR2 FVKESK. V was cut by 0 bases and J by 0 bases, with 11 bases left in between. CDR3 nucleotides: TGTGCCAGCAGCCAAGAGAGTTTACTTCCGAACACCGGGGAGCTGTTTTTT. This encodes CASSQESLLPNTGELFF. Using reference TRBV14 and TRBJ2-2 for the parts outside the CDR3, the full variable domain is EAGVTQFPSHSVIEKGQTVTLRCDPISGHDNLYWYRRVMGKEIKFLLHFVKESKQDESGMPNNRFLAERTGGTYSTLKVQPAELEDSGVYFCASSQESLLPNTGELFFGEGSRLTVL.

The V call is TRBV5-1, the J call TRBJ2-2; D not resolved. CDR3 length: 15 amino acids. V was shortened by 3 bases and J by 8 bases, with 17 bases between the two germline ends. Germline V gene lookup returns CDR1 SGHRS and CDR2 YFSETQ. CDR3 sequence reads: CASSSFNTDAGELFF. For the CDR3, the DNA is TGCGCCAGCAGCTCGTTTAACACGGACGCGGGGGAGCTGTTTTTT. Complete variable domain (other parts from reference TRBV5-1 and TRBJ2-2): KAGVTQTPRYLIKTRGQQVTLSCSPISGHRSVSWYQQTPGQGLQFLFEYFSETQRNKGNFPGRFSGRQFSNSRSEMNVSTLELGDSALYLCASSSFNTDAGELFFGEGSRLTVL.

This rearrangement joins TRBV2 to TRBJ2-1; possibly TRBD1 for D (5 bases). Germline V gives CDR1 SNHLY, CDR2 FYNNEI. V lost 3 bases, J lost 5 bases, and 14 bases lay in between. The CDR3 is 15 residues long. CDR3 in DNA: TGTGCCAGCAGTGATCAGGGTGTCTCTGACAATGAGCAGTTCTTC. Translation: CASSDQGVSDNEQFF.

V usage is TRBV20-1 and J usage is TRBJ2-5; 8 nucleotides agree with TRBD1. CDR3 length: 11 residues. Germline CDR1 reads DFQATT; CDR2 reads SNEGSKA (reference sequence). Losses at the gene ends were 6 bases for V and 5 bases for J; bases not matched to a gene: 2. The chain's CDR3 is CSADRVETQYF. For the CDR3, the DNA is TGCAGTGCGGACAGGGTGGAGACCCAGTACTTC.

V is TRBV7-3 and J is TRBJ2-5, with D unclear. Trimming took 1 base from V and 4 from J, leaving 10 bases between them. There are 14 residues in the CDR3. Per the germline V gene, CDR1 is SGHTA and CDR2 is FQGTGA. The DNA of the CDR3 is TGTGCCAGCAGCTTAAACGGTGGGTCAGAGACCCAGTACTTC. Its protein product is CASSLNGGSETQYF.

As regards this clone: A read error may account for a junction end that differs from germline. This chain joins TRBV9 and TRBJ1-1, with D unclear. Germline CDR1 reads SGDLS; CDR2 reads YYNGEE. The CDR3 totals 12 residues. The CDR3 sequence is CASSTPPGRKSF. The DNA of the CDR3 is TGTGCCAGCAGCACCCCGCCCGGGCGGAAGAGTTTT.

The V gene is TRBV30, the J gene TRBJ1-1, with D maybe TRBD1 (6 bases). Between the trimmed V and J ends, which lost 1 base and 1 base, there was a span of 10 bases. The CDR3 sequence is 14 residues long. The germline CDR1 and CDR2 sequences are GTSNPN and SVGIG (reference sequence). The CDR3 sequence is CAWSATDRNTEAFF. CDR3 coding DNA: TGTGCCTGGAGTGCTACGGACAGGAACACTGAAGCTTTCTTT.

About this clone: The same CDR3 arises from other DNA sequences in this sample as well. The V gene is TRBV30, the J gene TRBJ2-6; possibly TRBD1 or TRBD2 for D (6 bases each). This CDR3 is built from 15 residues. Germline CDR1 is GTSNPN and CDR2 is SVGIG (reference sequence). Trimming cost V 0 bases and J 1 base, with 7 bases left between them. CDR3 protein: CAWSVGGSGANVLTF. DNA for the CDR3: TGTGCCTGGAGTGTAGGGGGGTCTGGGGCCAACGTCCTGACTTTC. The variable domain in full, with the rest retrieved from reference TRBV30 and TRBJ2-6, is SQTIHQWPATLVQPVGSPLSLECTVEGTSNPNLYWYRQAAGRGLQLLFYSVGIGQISSEVPQNLSASRPQDRQFILSSKKLLLSDSGFYLCAWSVGGSGANVLTFGAGSRLTVL.

In regard to this clone: At one of its ends the junction is not consistent with the germline gene, which may arise from a read error. The DNA for the CDR3 is TGTGCTAGCAGCCTAGTGGCAGGGACAGATACGCAGTATTTT. It is translated as CASSLVAGTDTQYF. The rearrangement links TRBV7-7 to TRBJ2-3; D is perhaps TRBD1 (5 bases). This CDR3 comprises 14 residues. Germline V gene sequence: CDR1 SSHAT, CDR2 FNYEAQ (reference sequence).

CDR3 amino acids: CASSYSSTPLGTEAFF. The CDR3 DNA sequence: TGTGCCAGCAGTTACTCTTCGACACCCTTGGGCACTGAAGCTTTCTTT. The chain recombines TRBV6-5 with TRBJ1-1, with D unresolved. Trimming cost V 0 bases and J 4 bases, with 15 bases left between them. Germline V lookup: CDR1 MNHEY, CDR2 SVGAGI. The CDR3 consists of 16 residues.

The V and J genes are TRBV19 and TRBJ1-1, with 7 bases that match TRBD1. Trimming took 5 bases from V and 0 from J; bases not matched to a gene: 6. Germline CDR1 is LNHDA and CDR2 is SQIVND (reference sequence). The CDR3 is 15 amino acids. DNA for the CDR3: TGTGCCAGTAGTTTGGGACAGACCTTGAACACTGAAGCTTTCTTT. Protein product: CASSLGQTLNTEAFF.

The gene calls are TRBV4-1 and TRBJ2-3; D call uncertain. V was trimmed by 2 bases and J by 6 bases, leaving 12 bases between them. CDR3 length: 14 residues. The V gene's germline CDR1 is MGHRA and CDR2 YSYEKL. This chain's CDR3 is CASSQPLVRDTQYF. The CDR3 DNA reads as TGCGCCAGCAGCCAACCGCTAGTCCGCGATACGCAGTATTTT.

This clone appeared a few times. The gene calls are TRBV14 and TRBJ1-5; unclear D gene. Germline CDR1 and CDR2: SGHDN and FVKESK. V was cut by 11 bases and J by 5 bases, with 19 bases left in between. The CDR3 contains 14 residues. CDR3 bases: TGTGCCTTAGATGGCTCGGGAGTAGATCAGCCCCAGCATTTT. This encodes CALDGSGVDQPQHF.

V usage is TRBV6-5 and J usage is TRBJ2-3, with 9 positions matching TRBD2. The V gene end was trimmed by 11 bases and the J gene end by 0 bases; junction bases not matched to a gene: 3. Germline loops: CDR1 MNHEY, CDR2 SVGAGI. There are 13 residues in the CDR3. CDR3 nucleotide sequence: TGTGCCGCGGGGGGGCCCAGCACAGATACGCAGTATTTT. It is translated as CAAGGPSTDTQYF.

This chain uses TRBV18 with TRBJ2-1; 8 nucleotides agree with TRBD1. The V segment lost 6 bases and the J segment 5 bases; nucleotides outside the gene matches: 9. The CDR3 totals 15 residues. Germline values: CDR1 KGHSH, CDR2 LQKENI. CDR3 region: CASSRRTGKDNEQFF. The CDR3 DNA reads TGTGCCAGCTCGCGTCGGACAGGGAAAGACAATGAGCAGTTCTTC.

This rearrangement joins TRBV4-2 to TRBJ1-1; no definite D call. Per the germline V gene, CDR1 is LGHNA and CDR2 is YNFKEQ. CDR3 length equals 13 residues. Trimming shortened V by 7 bases and J by 7 bases, and 16 bases separated the two germline ends. As DNA, the CDR3 is TGTGCCAGCACACCGAGGGAGGGAGGTGAAGCTTTCTTT. The encoded protein is CASTPREGGEAFF.